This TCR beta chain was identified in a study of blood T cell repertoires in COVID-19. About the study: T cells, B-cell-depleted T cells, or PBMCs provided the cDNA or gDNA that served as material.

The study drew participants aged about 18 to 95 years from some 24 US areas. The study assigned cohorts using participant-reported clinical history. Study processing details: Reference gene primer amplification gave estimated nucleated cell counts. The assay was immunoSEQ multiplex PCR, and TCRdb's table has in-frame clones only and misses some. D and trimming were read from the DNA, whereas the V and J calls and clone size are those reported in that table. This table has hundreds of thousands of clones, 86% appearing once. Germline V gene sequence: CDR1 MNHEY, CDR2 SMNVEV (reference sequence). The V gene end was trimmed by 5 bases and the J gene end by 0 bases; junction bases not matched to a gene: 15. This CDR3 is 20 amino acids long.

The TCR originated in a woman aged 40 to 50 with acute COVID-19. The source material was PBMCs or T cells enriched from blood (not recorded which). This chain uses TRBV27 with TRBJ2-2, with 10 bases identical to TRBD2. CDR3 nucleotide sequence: TGTGCCAGCAGTCCCCCTCCCGGGACTAGCGAATACTCGAACACCGGGGAGCTGTTTTTT. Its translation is CASSPPPGTSEYSNTGELFF.